The 24 T cell receptor beta chains below come from one sample, sequenced in a study of T cell clonality in common variable immunodeficiency. Assay used: immunoSEQ multiplex PCR; TCRdb lists only in-frame clones, some missing. This record lists 50,000 to 60,000 clones, none seen once only, and the top ten clones contain 1.8%. Sequenced material: peripheral blood mononuclear cells. The receptors were sampled from a person aged 18 to 75 in good health.

Ten or more counts support this clone. The CDR3 goes on 3 residues after the read ends, and that part is filled in from the germline J gene. V gene TRBV20-1 combines with J gene TRBJ1-1; 8 nucleotides agree with TRBD1. The J segment lost 0 bases and the V segment lost 5 bases, leaving 8 bases of the junction unmatched. The CDR3 contains 15 residues. CDR1 is DFQATT, CDR2 SNEGSKA, per germline (reference sequence). The CDR3 bases that were read are TGCAGTGCTCTCATACGGGACAGGATGAACACTGAA. It is translated as CSALIRDRMNTE. The entire CDR3 protein is CSALIRDRMNTEAFF.

This clone appeared a few times. Read coverage stops 3 residues before the CDR3 terminus; the germline J gene supplies the remainder. This chain uses TRBV30 with TRBJ1-4; D might be TRBD1 (6 bases). The V gene's germline CDR1 is GTSNPN and CDR2 SVGIG (reference sequence). The CDR3 is 13 amino acids. The sequenced CDR3 bases are TGTGCCTGGAGACAGGGAGGAGCTTCACCA. Amino acid sequence: CAWRQGGASP. The CDR3 reads in full as CAWRQGGASPLFF. Using reference TRBV30 and TRBJ1-4 for the parts outside the CDR3, the full variable domain is SQTIHQWPATLVQPVGSPLSLECTVEGTSNPNLYWYRQAAGRGLQLLFYSVGIGQISSEVPQNLSASRPQDRQFILSSKKLLLSDSGFYLCAWRQGGASPLFFGSGTQLSVL.

This clone was observed at least ten times. The read terminates 3 residues before the CDR3 end, so the remaining end is supplied by the germline J gene. The genes are TRBV7-2 and TRBJ2-1, with TRBD2 as a possible D gene (6 bases). The CDR3 totals 15 residues. Trimming took 3 bases from V and 5 from J, leaving 14 bases between them. Germline CDR1 is SGHTA and CDR2 is FQGNSA. The CDR3 bases that were read are TGTGCCAGCAGCTTTGAAGGGGAGGCGCACAATGAG. It codes for CASSFEGEAHNE. Given in full, the CDR3 is CASSFEGEAHNEQFF.

There are many counts of this clone. A read error may account for a junction end that differs from germline. The read comes to an end 3 residues before the CDR3 does, leaving the germline J gene to fill in the end. The chain carries TRBV7-7 and TRBJ2-7; the D is unclear. This CDR3 contains 14 residues. Germline CDR1 and CDR2: SSHAT and FNYEAQ (reference sequence). The CDR3 spells CASSLRLESYEQYF. Incomplete CDR3 DNA: TGTGCTAGCAGCTTGAGACTGGAATCCTACGAG. The variable domain in full, completed from reference TRBV7-7 and TRBJ2-7, reads GAGVSQSPRYKVTKRGQDVTLRCDPISSHATLYWYQQALGQGPEFLTYFNYEAQPDKSGLPSDRFSAERPEGSISTLTIQRTEQRDSAMYRCASSLRLESYEQYFGPGTRLTVT.

This clone was observed at least ten times. Read sequence stops 3 residues before the CDR3 end, and the germline J gene provides the missing end. The rearrangement joins TRBV20-1 to TRBJ2-2; 7 bases agree with TRBD2. Germline-derived CDR1 and CDR2 are DFQATT and SNEGSKA (reference sequence). This CDR3 is built from 13 residues. CDR3 protein: CRGCGGVEEKLFF. CDR3 DNA (partial): TGCAGAGGTTGCGGGGGAGTAGAAGAAAAG.

This clone showed up many times. The DNA ends 3 residues before the CDR3 does, and the rest of the CDR3 is filled in from the germline J gene. The chain uses TRBV29-1 and TRBJ2-1; a weak D match, TRBD1 (6 bases). CDR1 and CDR2 from the germline V gene are SQVTM and ANQGSEA. With 4 bases removed from V and 9 bases from J, the gap between germline ends came to 10 bases. The CDR3 has 11 amino acids. The sequenced CDR3 bases are TGCAGCGTTGCAGGGGTATTTGAG. As protein: CSVAGVFE. The full CDR3 reads CSVAGVFEQFF.

This clone was recorded many times. The read finishes 3 residues shy of the CDR3 end, and the germline J gene is used to complete it. The J gene is TRBJ2-3, the V gene TRBV6-1, with TRBD2 matching over 12 bases. CDR1 is MNHNS, CDR2 SASEGT, per germline. The length of the CDR3 is 15 residues. The CDR3 loop reads CASSELAGGQETQYF. The CDR3 bases that were read are TGTGCCAGCAGTGAACTAGCGGGGGGGCAAGAGACG.

This clone was observed at least ten times. Read sequence stops 3 residues before the CDR3 end, and the germline J gene provides the missing end. The chain links TRBV6-2 or TRBV6-3 to TRBJ1-4; 8 bases align to TRBD1. The V and J ends lost 1 base and 3 bases, in that order; junction bases with no gene match: 7. The CDR3 length is 17 residues. Per the germline V gene, CDR1 is MNHEY and CDR2 is SVGEGT. CDR3 amino acids: CASSYFDRGSSNEKLFF. Incomplete CDR3 DNA: TGTGCCAGCAGTTACTTCGACAGGGGATCTTCTAATGAAAAA.

In this sample, this clone turned up many times. CDR3 in amino acids: CATSRAEETQYF. The CDR3 bases that were read are TGTGCCACCAGCAGAGCTGAAGAGACC. The V call is TRBV15, the J call TRBJ2-5, with unresolved D. With the read ending 3 residues before the CDR3 end, the germline J gene is used to fill in that end. Trimming took off 1 base at V and 3 bases at J, with 3 bases between the two ends. This CDR3 spans 12 amino acids. Germline values: CDR1 LNHNV, CDR2 YYDKDF (reference sequence).

There are many counts of this clone. The sequence runs out 3 residues before the end of the CDR3; the remainder is reconstructed from the germline J gene. V and J are TRBV13 and TRBJ2-7; the match to TRBD2 covers 9 bases. V trimming: 4 bases; J trimming: 4 bases; junction bases outside the gene matches: 11. CDR1 is PRHDT and CDR2 is FYEKMQ in the germline V gene (reference sequence). The CDR3 covers 16 residues. The covered CDR3 bases are TGTGCCAGCAGCTCGAACCACGGGACTAGCCTATACGAG. Translation gives CASSSNHGTSLYE. The CDR3 in full is CASSSNHGTSLYEQYF.

With respect to this clone: The read comes to an end 3 residues before the CDR3 does, leaving the germline J gene to fill in the end. The chain has TRBV18 and TRBJ2-7, with 7 bases fitting TRBD2. CDR3 length: 16 amino acids. V lost 1 base to trimming and J lost 0 bases; unmatched junction nucleotides: 6. Looked up from germline, CDR1 is KGHSH and CDR2 is LQKENI. The CDR3 bases that were read are TGTGCCAGCTCACCACGCTCTAGCGGTTTCTCCTACGAG. This translates into CASSPRSSGFSYE. The entire CDR3 reads CASSPRSSGFSYEQYF.

In its sample, this clone was seen many times. The sequence runs out 3 residues before the end of the CDR3; the remainder is reconstructed from the germline J gene. The chain employs TRBV12-3 or TRBV12-4 and TRBJ2-7, with TRBD2 matching over 13 bases. The trim removed 5 bases at V and 4 bases at J, leaving 8 bases unmatched. The CDR3 consists of 16 residues. The CDR3: CASSGRTSGGGYEQYF. The part of the CDR3 DNA that was read is TGTGCCAGCAGTGGTCGGACTAGCGGGGGAGGATACGAG.

With respect to this clone: The CDR3 end is not reached by the read, which stops 3 residues before it; the germline J gene fills it in. The V call is TRBV30, the J call TRBJ1-2; D not resolved. CDR1 and CDR2 from the germline V gene are GTSNPN and SVGIG (reference sequence). The CDR3 covers 11 residues. The sequenced part of the CDR3 DNA is TGTGCCTGGAGTAGCGTACGTGAC. It is translated as CAWSSVRD. The CDR3 reads in full as CAWSSVRDYTF. The full variable domain, its missing parts supplied by reference TRBV30 and TRBJ1-2, is SQTIHQWPATLVQPVGSPLSLECTVEGTSNPNLYWYRQAAGRGLQLLFYSVGIGQISSEVPQNLSASRPQDRQFILSSKKLLLSDSGFYLCAWSSVRDYTFGSGTRLTVV.

In this sample, this clone turned up many times. The read finishes 3 residues shy of the CDR3 end, and the germline J gene is used to complete it. The same CDR3 arises from other DNA sequences in this sample as well. The chain is built from TRBV18 and TRBJ1-1; the match to TRBD1 covers 8 bases. The CDR3 is made up of 14 amino acids. Germline loops: CDR1 KGHSH, CDR2 LQKENI. The V gene end was trimmed by 3 bases and the J gene end by 1 base; junction bases not matched to a gene: 1. CDR3 amino acids: CASSPGQANTEAFF. CDR3 bases read: TGTGCCAGCTCACCGGGACAGGCGAACACTGAA.

A few counts support this clone. The read comes to an end 3 residues before the CDR3 does, leaving the germline J gene to fill in the end. This chain uses TRBV7-2 with TRBJ2-1; 11 positions match TRBD2. Germline loops: CDR1 SGHTA, CDR2 FQGNSA. The junction had 2 bases not matched to a gene; V was cut back by 5 bases and J by 2 bases. The CDR3 totals 15 residues. The CDR3 region is CASSPTSGTYNEQFF. The covered CDR3 bases are TGTGCCAGCAGCCCGACTAGCGGGACCTACAATGAG.

This clone was detected ten times or more. The read comes to an end 3 residues before the CDR3 does, leaving the germline J gene to fill in the end. V and J are TRBV5-6 and TRBJ1-4; D remains ambiguous. V was clipped by 2 bases and J by 0 bases, with 8 bases between them. Germline lookup yields CDR1 SGHDT and CDR2 YYEEEE. The CDR3 runs 15 residues. CDR3 protein: CASSFRGATNEKLFF. The sequenced CDR3 bases are TGTGCCAGCAGCTTCCGGGGTGCAACTAATGAAAAA.

This clone was recorded at least ten times. The read finishes 3 residues shy of the CDR3 end, and the germline J gene is used to complete it. The V and J genes are TRBV10-1 and TRBJ1-2, with D tentatively TRBD1 (6 bases). Germline CDR1 reads WNHNN; CDR2 reads SYGVQD (reference sequence). The CDR3 has 14 amino acids. The CDR3 is CASSEHKGGSGYTF. The CDR3 DNA, read in part, is TGCGCCAGCAGTGAGCACAAAGGGGGTAGCGGC.

This clone was observed at least ten times. The read finishes 3 residues shy of the CDR3 end, and the germline J gene is used to complete it. The chain combines TRBV12-5 with TRBJ2-1; TRBD2 matches at 11 bases. Per germline, CDR1 LGHNT and CDR2 FRNRAP. J gave up 2 bases and V 6 bases, and 9 bases lay outside the gene matches. The CDR3 runs 17 residues. The CDR3 spells CASGFSGTSGTYNEQFF. CDR3 DNA, as far as it was read: TGTGCTAGTGGGTTTTCTGGGACTAGCGGTACCTACAATGAG.

This clone was recorded at least ten times. The read ends 3 residues before the CDR3 terminus; that terminus is restored from the germline J gene. The V call is TRBV2, the J call TRBJ2-3; tentatively, D is TRBD2 (5 bases). Looked up from germline, CDR1 is SNHLY and CDR2 is FYNNEI. This CDR3 region has 14 residues. Trimming shortened V by 7 bases and J by 3 bases, and 14 bases separated the two germline ends. CDR3 bases read: TGTGCCAGCAACCTACTAGGGTGGACAGATACG. Its translation is CASNLLGWTDT. The whole CDR3 protein is CASNLLGWTDTQYF.

This clone was observed many times. The CDR3 end falls 3 residues outside the read, so it is completed with the germline J gene. The V and J genes are TRBV7-2 and TRBJ2-1; 9 bases are a match to TRBD2. The V segment lost 10 bases and the J segment 3 bases; nucleotides outside the gene matches: 4. In germline, CDR1 is SGHTA, CDR2 FQGNSA. The CDR3 is made up of 13 amino acids. The chain's CDR3 is CATSGGYYNEQFF. The part of the CDR3 DNA that was read is TGTGCCACAAGCGGGGGGTACTACAATGAG.

This clone has a count of ten or more. The read terminates 3 residues ahead of where the CDR3 ends, so the germline J gene completes it. V and J are TRBV20-1 and TRBJ1-1; 11 bases are shared with TRBD1. CDR1 and CDR2 from the germline V gene are DFQATT and SNEGSKA (reference sequence). After removal of 0 bases from V and 4 bases from J, the junction contained 7 bases not matched to a gene. CDR3 length equals 16 residues. Partial CDR3 DNA: TGCAGTGCTAGAGATCCGGGACAGGGGGAAACCACTGAA. Translating it yields CSARDPGQGETTE. The full CDR3 protein is CSARDPGQGETTEAFF.

This clone was detected ten times or more. The sequence runs out 3 residues before the end of the CDR3; the remainder is reconstructed from the germline J gene. J is TRBJ1-4 and V is TRBV18; 7 positions match TRBD1. The CDR3 is made up of 15 amino acids. Germline lookup yields CDR1 KGHSH and CDR2 LQKENI. The junction had 9 bases not matched to a gene; V was cut back by 6 bases and J by 5 bases. Incomplete CDR3 DNA: TGTGCCAGCTCCCAAAACAGGGGCGAAAATGAAAAA. Its protein is CASSQNRGENEK. The whole CDR3 sequence is CASSQNRGENEKLFF.

A note on this clone: Coverage ceases 3 residues before the CDR3 finishes, and the germline J gene fills in the end. The chain joins TRBV19 to TRBJ2-3; D uncertain. The germline V gene has CDR1 LNHDA and CDR2 SQIVND (reference sequence). The CDR3 has 14 residues. The chain's CDR3 is CASSIGTVQETQYF. Incomplete CDR3 DNA: TGTGCCAGTAGTATAGGAACAGTCCAAGAGACG.

In this sample, this clone turned up a few times. The read terminates 3 residues before the CDR3 end, so the remaining end is supplied by the germline J gene. The chain employs TRBV11-3 and TRBJ2-7; D might be TRBD2 (5 bases). V lost 5 bases, J lost 4 bases, and 12 bases lay in between. The CDR3 runs 13 residues. Germline V CDR1 and CDR2: SGHNT, YENEEA. CDR3 region: CASSARTGYEQYF. Partial CDR3 DNA: TGTGCCAGCAGCGCCCGGACTGGATACGAG.